A single sample is the source of the 7 T cell receptor beta chains below, sequenced in a study of T cell responses to AZD1222 COVID-19 vaccine. Produced via immunoSEQ multiplex PCR; TCRdb's table is partial and in-frame only. The table lists approximately 160,000 clones, about 91% of them singletons. Sequencing used peripheral blood, obtained 28 days after the second AZD1222 dose. The source of these receptors is an adult who received the AZD1222 COVID-19 vaccine.

This chain's CDR3 is CSVKGASTEAFF. The CDR3 DNA reads TGCAGCGTTAAGGGGGCGTCCACTGAAGCTTTCTTT. The chain recombines TRBV29-1 with TRBJ1-1; 7 bases agree with TRBD1. V shed 5 bases and J 4 bases; nucleotides not matched to a gene: 4. CDR3 length: 12 amino acids. The germline gives CDR1 SQVTM, CDR2 ANQGSEA.

The gene calls are TRBV19 and TRBJ1-2, with D maybe TRBD1 (6 bases). The CDR3 has 13 amino acids. CDR1 LNHDA and CDR2 SQIVND come from the germline V gene (reference sequence). Trimming took off 4 bases at V and 6 bases at J, with 12 bases between the two ends. CDR3 bases: TGTGCCAGTAGTAATCCAGGGGATAATGGCTACACCTTC. Its translation: CASSNPGDNGYTF.

DNA for the CDR3: TGTGCCAGCAGTGAACGGGGGGCTCAAGAGACCCAGTACTTC. Translated: CASSERGAQETQYF. The V and J genes are TRBV6-1 and TRBJ2-5, with D possibly matching TRBD2 (7 bases). The CDR3 covers 14 residues. The V gene lost 2 bases and the J gene lost 2 bases, with 9 bases spanning the gap. Looked up from germline, CDR1 is MNHNS and CDR2 is SASEGT.

The CDR3 DNA reads TGTGCCAGCAGCTTAGGGGTGGCAGGGGCAGGGGATCCCCAAGAGACCCAGTACTTC. This translates into CASSLGVAGAGDPQETQYF. V usage is TRBV7-2 and J usage is TRBJ2-5; D possibly corresponds to TRBD1 (6 bases). The V gene lost 1 base and the J gene lost 1 base, with 22 bases spanning the gap. Germline CDR1 is SGHTA and CDR2 is FQGNSA. CDR3 size: 19 residues. Complete variable domain (other parts from reference TRBV7-2 and TRBJ2-5): GAGVSQSPSNKVTEKGKDVELRCDPISGHTALYWYRQSLGQGLEFLIYFQGNSAPDKSGLPSDRFSAERTGGSVSTLTIQRTQQEDSAVYLCASSLGVAGAGDPQETQYFGPGTRLLVL.

V usage is TRBV7-8 and J usage is TRBJ2-3, with D unclear. Germline CDR1 SGHVS, CDR2 FQNEAQ. CDR3 length: 14 amino acids. V was shortened by 2 bases and J by 3 bases, with 9 bases between the two germline ends. The CDR3 nucleotides are TGTGCCAGCAGCTTATCGGAAGAGACAGATACGCAGTATTTT. Protein sequence: CASSLSEETDTQYF.

This clone came up once. CDR3 amino acids: CASSPRSMIGNTIYF. The DNA of the CDR3 is TGTGCCAGCTCACCACGGTCCATGATTGGAAACACCATATATTTT. J is TRBJ1-3 and V is TRBV18; D not certain. Germline V CDR1 and CDR2: KGHSH, LQKENI. The V and J ends lost 1 base and 3 bases respectively, with 10 bases between them. CDR3 length: 15 amino acids.

This chain uses TRBV6-5 with TRBJ1-6, with a tentative D call TRBD1 (6 bases). V lost 6 bases to trimming and J lost 3 bases, with 12 bases between them. The CDR3 has 15 residues. Per the germline V gene, CDR1 is MNHEY and CDR2 is SVGAGI. The CDR3: CASSPGVDYNSPLHF. The CDR3 bases are TGTGCCAGCAGCCCAGGGGTCGACTATAATTCACCCCTCCACTTT.